The text below deals with one TCR beta chain. Its matching antigen is unknown. This entry comes from a study of CD8+CD57+ T cells in acquired aplastic anemia. The overall study: Isolated CD4+ and CD8+ cells, once sorted, yielded DNA averaging around 3.3 ug. Healthy donor CD4+ samples were sequenced to a depth that averaged around 9.8 million reads.

Genomic DNA was employed as the template in profiling TCR beta VDJ and CDR3. One entry per CDR3 protein results from TCRdb running MiXCR on the reads. The sample consists of about 170,000 distinct CDR3 sequences, around 60% of them appearing once. Regarding the study as a whole: With respect to CD8+ Simpson's diversity, patients and controls did not differ significantly. Patients and controls turned out to have around 29 CD8+ CDR3 sequences in common.

Germline-derived CDR1 and CDR2 are KGHSH and LQKENI. The germline V and J ends were trimmed by 4 bases and 0 bases, with 10 bases remaining between them. This CDR3 region has 15 residues. The specimen sequenced was sorted CD4+, CD8+, or CD8+CD57+ T cells (not recorded which) from PBMCs. The source of this sequence is a human donor in good health. The rearrangement uses TRBV18 and TRBJ2-4, with D perhaps TRBD2 (6 bases). As DNA, the CDR3 is TGTGCCAGCTCACAGCCGGGACTAGCCAAAAACATTCAGTACTTC. As protein: CASSQPGLAKNIQYF.